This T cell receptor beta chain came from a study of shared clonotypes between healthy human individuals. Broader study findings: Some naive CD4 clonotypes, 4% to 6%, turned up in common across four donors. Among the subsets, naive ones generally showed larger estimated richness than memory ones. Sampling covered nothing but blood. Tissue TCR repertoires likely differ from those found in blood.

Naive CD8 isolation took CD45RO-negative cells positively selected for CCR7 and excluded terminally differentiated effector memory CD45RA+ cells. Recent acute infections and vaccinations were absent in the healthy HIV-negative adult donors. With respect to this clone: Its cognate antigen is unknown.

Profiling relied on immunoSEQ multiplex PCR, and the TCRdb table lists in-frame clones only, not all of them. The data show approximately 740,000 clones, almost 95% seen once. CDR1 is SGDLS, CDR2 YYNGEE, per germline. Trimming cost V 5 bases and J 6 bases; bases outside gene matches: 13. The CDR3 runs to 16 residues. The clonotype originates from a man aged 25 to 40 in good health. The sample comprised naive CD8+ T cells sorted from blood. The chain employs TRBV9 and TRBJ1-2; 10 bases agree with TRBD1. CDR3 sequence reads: CASRPNPGQGSHGYTF. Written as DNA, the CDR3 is TGTGCCAGCAGGCCCAACCCGGGACAGGGGTCCCATGGCTACACCTTC.